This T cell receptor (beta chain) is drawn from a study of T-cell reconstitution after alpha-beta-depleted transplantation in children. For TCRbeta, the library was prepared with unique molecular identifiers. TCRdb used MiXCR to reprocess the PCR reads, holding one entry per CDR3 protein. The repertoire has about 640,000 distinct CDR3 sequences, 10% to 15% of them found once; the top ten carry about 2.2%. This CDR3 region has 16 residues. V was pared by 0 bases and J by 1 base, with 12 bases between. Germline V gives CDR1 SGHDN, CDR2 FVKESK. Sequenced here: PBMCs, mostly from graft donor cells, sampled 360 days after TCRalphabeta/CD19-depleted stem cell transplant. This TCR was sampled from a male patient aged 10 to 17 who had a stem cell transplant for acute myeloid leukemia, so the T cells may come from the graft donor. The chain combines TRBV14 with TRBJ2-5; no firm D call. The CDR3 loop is CASSQDRPQPQETQYF. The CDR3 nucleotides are TGTGCCAGCAGCCAAGACAGGCCGCAACCCCAAGAGACCCAGTACTTC.